The 15 T cell receptor beta chains listed next were all sequenced from one sample in a study of blood T cell repertoires in COVID-19. The protocol was immunoSEQ multiplex PCR, while the TCRdb copy is restricted to in-frame clones and leaves out a portion. The sample has tens of thousands of clones, about nine tenths seen once. Material: peripheral blood. The receptors derive from a woman aged 50 to 60 with active or convalescent COVID-19.

The chain couples TRBV4-3 to TRBJ1-1; D perhaps matches TRBD1 (5 bases). The CDR3 totals 15 residues. V lost 4 bases and J 8 bases, leaving 20 bases between the germline ends. Germline assignment: CDR1 LGHNA and CDR2 YSLEER. The CDR3 DNA reads as TGCGCCAGCAGCCCTGGGTGGGGGAACGGGAGAGAAGCTTTCTTT. Translation gives CASSPGWGNGREAFF.

This clone came up a few times. DNA for the CDR3: TGTGCCAGCAGCTTTGACAGGGGAGGTGAAAAACTGTTTTTT. Residues: CASSFDRGGEKLFF. The chain combines TRBV5-4 with TRBJ1-4; TRBD1 agrees at 8 bases. The CDR3 has 14 amino acids. Germline V lookup: CDR1 SGHNT, CDR2 YYREEE (reference sequence). The J segment lost 7 bases and the V segment lost 2 bases, leaving 4 bases of the junction unmatched. Looking up the rest from reference TRBV5-4 and TRBJ1-4 gives the full variable domain: ETGVTQSPTHLIKTRGQQVTLRCSSQSGHNTVSWYQQALGQGPQFIFQYYREEENGRGNFPPRFSGLQFPNYSSELNVNALELDDSALYLCASSFDRGGEKLFFGSGTQLSVL.

This chain joins TRBV6-6 and TRBJ2-2, with 7 bases fitting TRBD1. The CDR3 spans 16 residues. CDR1 and CDR2 (germline): MNHNY, SVGAGI (reference sequence). The ends lost 2 bases at V and 0 bases at J; junction bases unmatched: 3. This CDR3 reads CASSYRTGPNTGELFF. The CDR3 DNA reads as TGTGCCAGCAGTTACCGGACAGGACCGAACACCGGGGAGCTGTTTTTT.

The chain couples TRBV19 to TRBJ2-2; D is unresolved. V lost 8 bases and J lost 3, with 7 bases in between. The CDR3 has 12 amino acids. Germline V lookup: CDR1 LNHDA, CDR2 SQIVND (reference sequence). For the CDR3, the DNA is TGTGCCAGTCTCGCGGACACCGGGGAGCTGTTTTTT. It yields the protein CASLADTGELFF.

This sequence joins TRBV4-3 and TRBJ2-7, with a possible D match to TRBD2 (5 bases). The V and J ends lost 0 bases and 3 bases respectively, with 9 bases between them. This CDR3 has 14 residues. Germline-derived CDR1 and CDR2 are LGHNA and YSLEER. This chain's CDR3 is CASSQDYGLYEQYF. CDR3 in DNA: TGCGCCAGCAGCCAAGATTACGGACTCTACGAGCAGTACTTC.

The CDR3 here is CASSWGGVTTEAFF. The CDR3 nucleotides read TGTGCCAGCAGCTGGGGGGGGGTGACCACTGAAGCTTTCTTT. The rearrangement uses TRBV7-2 and TRBJ1-1, with D possibly matching TRBD1 (5 bases). The CDR3 loop spans 14 amino acids. Trimming stripped 4 bases from V and 4 bases from J, with 13 bases between. Germline values: CDR1 SGHTA, CDR2 FQGNSA.

The CDR3 region has the DNA TGTGCCAGCAGCCAAGCTGGCCCGAACACTGAAGCTTTCTTT. Translating gives CASSQAGPNTEAFF. This chain connects TRBV4-2 to TRBJ1-1; D gene uncertain. The CDR3 loop spans 14 amino acids. Germline values: CDR1 LGHNA, CDR2 YNFKEQ. Trimming shortened V by 1 base and J by 1 base, and 7 bases separated the two germline ends.

This clone is a singleton in its sample. This chain connects TRBV29-1 to TRBJ1-2; D not resolved. The V end lost 0 bases, the J end lost 8 bases, and 10 bases lay between the germline ends. The CDR3 loop spans 12 amino acids. From germline, CDR1 is SQVTM and CDR2 ANQGSEA. This chain's CDR3 is CSVEEFRGGYTF. DNA of the CDR3: TGCAGCGTTGAAGAGTTCCGGGGAGGCTACACCTTC.

This rearrangement joins TRBV5-6 to TRBJ1-1; D is unclear. The germline gives CDR1 SGHDT, CDR2 YYEEEE. V lost 1 base to trimming and J lost 8 bases, with 6 bases between them. The length of the CDR3 is 11 residues. The CDR3 loop is CASSLSTEAFF. The DNA for the CDR3 is TGTGCCAGCAGCTTGTCGACAGAAGCTTTCTTT.

This clone was detected once. The gene calls are TRBV7-2 and TRBJ2-2; 7 bases fit TRBD1. There are 14 residues in the CDR3. The trim removed 5 bases at V and 3 bases at J, leaving 3 bases unmatched. Germline assignment: CDR1 SGHTA and CDR2 FQGNSA. CDR3 in DNA: TGTGCCAGCAGCCGGGACAGTTACACCGGGGAGCTGTTTTTT. As protein: CASSRDSYTGELFF.

The chain recombines TRBV30 with TRBJ2-1; D uncertain. Germline V gene data show CDR1 as GTSNPN and CDR2 as SVGIG (reference sequence). V lost 0 bases, J lost 12 bases, and 15 bases lay in between. This CDR3 region has 13 residues. Here the CDR3 DNA reads TGTGCCTGGAGTGTTGGAGACGGCCGATCGCAGTTCTTC. Residues: CAWSVGDGRSQFF.

The V gene is TRBV7-9, the J gene TRBJ2-1, with 16 bases lining up with TRBD2. The ends lost 5 bases at V and 10 bases at J; junction bases unmatched: 11. The CDR3 is 17 residues long. The germline V gene has CDR1 SEHNR and CDR2 FQNEAQ (reference sequence). The CDR3: CASSANPGGLAGGEQFF. Here the CDR3 DNA reads TGTGCCAGCAGCGCCAACCCCGGGGGACTAGCGGGGGGGGAGCAGTTCTTC.

The chain joins TRBV21-1 to TRBJ1-1; the table assigns TRBD1, which was not confirmed against the DNA. TRBV21-1 counts as a pseudogene. The CDR3 is made up of 13 amino acids. The CDR3 bases are TGTGCCAGCCCTAACACAGGTTGGACTGAAGCTTTCTTT. It codes for CASPNTGWTEAFF.

The genes are TRBV4-1 and TRBJ1-2; TRBD1 agrees at 9 bases. J was trimmed by 8 bases and V by 7 bases; bases with no gene match: 11. The CDR3 is 14 residues long. Germline CDR1 reads MGHRA; CDR2 reads YSYEKL. CDR3 sequence reads: CASNILQGAEGYTF. The CDR3 DNA follows: TGCGCCAGCAACATTTTACAGGGGGCGGAAGGCTACACCTTC.

The chain employs TRBV2 and TRBJ2-7; 11 bases are shared with TRBD1. V was clipped by 4 bases and J by 2 bases; unmatched bases: 7. The CDR3 is 16 amino acids. The V gene's germline CDR1 is SNHLY and CDR2 FYNNEI. For the CDR3, the DNA is TGTGCCAGCAGTGGGAGGGGACAGGGGGTTACCTACGAGCAGTACTTC. Encoded protein: CASSGRGQGVTYEQYF.